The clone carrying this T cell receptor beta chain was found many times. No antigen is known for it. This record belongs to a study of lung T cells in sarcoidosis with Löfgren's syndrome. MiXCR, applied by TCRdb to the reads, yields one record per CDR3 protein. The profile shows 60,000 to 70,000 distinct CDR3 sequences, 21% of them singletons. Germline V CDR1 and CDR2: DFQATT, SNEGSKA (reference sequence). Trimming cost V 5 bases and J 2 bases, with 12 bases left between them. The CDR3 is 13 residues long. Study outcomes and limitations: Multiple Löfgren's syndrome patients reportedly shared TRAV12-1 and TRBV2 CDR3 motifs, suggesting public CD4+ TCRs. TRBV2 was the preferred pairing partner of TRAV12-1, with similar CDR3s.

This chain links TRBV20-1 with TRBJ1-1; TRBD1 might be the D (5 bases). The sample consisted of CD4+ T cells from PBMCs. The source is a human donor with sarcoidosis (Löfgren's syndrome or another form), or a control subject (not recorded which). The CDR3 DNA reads TGCAGTGCTTCCCGGGACGGCAACACTGAAGCTTTCTTT. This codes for CSASRDGNTEAFF.